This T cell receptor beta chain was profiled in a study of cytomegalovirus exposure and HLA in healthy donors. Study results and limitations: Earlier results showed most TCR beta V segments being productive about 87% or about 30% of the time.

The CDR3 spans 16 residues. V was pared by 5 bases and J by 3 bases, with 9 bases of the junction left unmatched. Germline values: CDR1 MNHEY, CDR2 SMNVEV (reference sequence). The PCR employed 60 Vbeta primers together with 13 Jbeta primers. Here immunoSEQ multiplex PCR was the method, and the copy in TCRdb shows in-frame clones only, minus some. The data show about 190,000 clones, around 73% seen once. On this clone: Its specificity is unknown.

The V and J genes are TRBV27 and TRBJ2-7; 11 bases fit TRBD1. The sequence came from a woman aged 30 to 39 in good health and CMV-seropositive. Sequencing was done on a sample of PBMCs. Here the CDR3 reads CASSPGTGGNNYEQYF. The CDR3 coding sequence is TGTGCCAGCAGTCCAGGGACAGGGGGTAACAACTACGAGCAGTACTTC.